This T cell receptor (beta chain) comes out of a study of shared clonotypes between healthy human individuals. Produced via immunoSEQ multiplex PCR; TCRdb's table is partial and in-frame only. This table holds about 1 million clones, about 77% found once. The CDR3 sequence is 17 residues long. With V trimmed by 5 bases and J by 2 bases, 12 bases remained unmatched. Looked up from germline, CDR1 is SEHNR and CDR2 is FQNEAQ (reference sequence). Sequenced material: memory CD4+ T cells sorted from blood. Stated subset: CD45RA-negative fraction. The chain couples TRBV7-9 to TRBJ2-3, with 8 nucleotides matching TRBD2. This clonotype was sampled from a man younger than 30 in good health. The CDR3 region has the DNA TGTGCCAGCAGCCGGGGATCCCTAGCGGGTTTCACAGATACGCAGTATTTT. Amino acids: CASSRGSLAGFTDTQYF.